This is a list of T cell receptor beta chains from one sample in a study of beta chain features in type 1 diabetes. Repertoires were generated with immunoSEQ multiplex PCR, while TCRdb's copy carries only in-frame clones and drops some. Found here are about 700,000 clones, roughly an eighth of them singletons; the top ten hold approximately 0.022%. The sample was naive CD4+ T cells from blood. The receptors here all came from a man younger than 30 with type 1 diabetes. Each CDR3 is given without its conserved first and last residue. Each record gives: CDR3 length, clone size, V gene, CDR3 protein. Size is stated for part of the rows, as once, few or many counts, or as a class when the clone is expanded.

CDR3 length: 13
clone size: few
V gene: TRBV5-4
CDR3 protein: ASSSRTGADEKLF

CDR3 length: 13
clone size: few
V gene: TRBV7-8
CDR3 protein: ASSLVPGGTDTQY

CDR3 length: 13
clone size: few
V gene: TRBV19
CDR3 protein: ASSARRDRTYEQY

CDR3 length: 13
clone size: few
V gene: TRBV27
CDR3 protein: ASSPSIGTGGLAF

CDR3 length: 11
clone size: few
V gene: TRBV18
CDR3 protein: ASSPDGPYGYT

CDR3 length: 13
clone size: few
V gene: TRBV18
CDR3 protein: ASSPPVEEGEKLF

CDR3 length: 12
clone size: few
V gene: TRBV5-6
CDR3 protein: ASSWGTPNTEAF

CDR3 length: 13
clone size: NA
V gene: TRBV5-4
CDR3 protein: ASSRALANTGELF

CDR3 length: 13
clone size: NA
V gene: TRBV5-4
CDR3 protein: ASSFPGARNNEQF

CDR3 length: 9
clone size: NA
V gene: TRBV30
CDR3 protein: AWRGGTGAF

CDR3 length: 17
clone size: NA
V gene: TRBV14
CDR3 protein: ASSQRFWGPGATNEKLF

CDR3 length: 13
clone size: NA
V gene: TRBV5-1
CDR3 protein: ASSLDGDTGNTIY

CDR3 length: 11
clone size: few
V gene: TRBV2
CDR3 protein: ASGGLIQETQY

CDR3 length: 16
clone size: few
V gene: TRBV4-1
CDR3 protein: ASSQEGGQGAGANVLT

CDR3 length: 12
clone size: NA
V gene: TRBV2
CDR3 protein: ASNRDRNYNEQF

CDR3 length: 12
clone size: few
V gene: TRBV29-1
CDR3 protein: SVEGQEANYGYT

CDR3 length: 11
clone size: NA
V gene: TRBV28
CDR3 protein: ASVETLMREAF

CDR3 length: 13
clone size: few
V gene: TRBV30
CDR3 protein: AWSLLDRESTEAF

CDR3 length: 12
clone size: NA
V gene: TRBV28
CDR3 protein: ASIRSGSSYEQY

CDR3 length: 11
clone size: NA
V gene: TRBV7-9
CDR3 protein: ASQEGPNTEAF

CDR3 length: 13
clone size: few
V gene: TRBV15
CDR3 protein: ATSTNTQGRTEAF

CDR3 length: 12
clone size: NA
V gene: TRBV2
CDR3 protein: ASSEVGQTYGYT

CDR3 length: 12
clone size: few
V gene: TRBV2
CDR3 protein: ASITGDSNYGYT

CDR3 length: 13
clone size: NA
V gene: TRBV5-1
CDR3 protein: ASSLRGGWQETQY

CDR3 length: 13
clone size: NA
V gene: TRBV14
CDR3 protein: ASSQGAGQDYGYT

CDR3 length: 11
clone size: NA
V gene: TRBV10-3
CDR3 protein: AISQHGNTEAF

CDR3 length: 11
clone size: few
V gene: TRBV28
CDR3 protein: ASTVGGDYEQY

CDR3 length: 12
clone size: NA
V gene: TRBV28
CDR3 protein: ASSRYPGETEAF

CDR3 length: 11
clone size: few
V gene: TRBV5-8
CDR3 protein: ASPPSGTDTQY

CDR3 length: 15
clone size: few
V gene: TRBV4-2
CDR3 protein: ASSKGLAVSYQETQY

CDR3 length: 14
clone size: NA
V gene: TRBV11-2
CDR3 protein: ASSLFSAGGTDTQY

CDR3 length: 10
clone size: few
V gene: TRBV28
CDR3 protein: AGPPDSYEQY

CDR3 length: 14
clone size: few
V gene: TRBV7-2
CDR3 protein: ASRVGTSGGPETQY

CDR3 length: 12
clone size: few
V gene: TRBV7-2
CDR3 protein: ASSLDPGGGEQY

CDR3 length: 12
clone size: NA
V gene: TRBV27
CDR3 protein: ASSLSHGVDTQY

CDR3 length: 13
clone size: few
V gene: TRBV2
CDR3 protein: ASTIDRASTDTQY

CDR3 length: 10
clone size: few
V gene: TRBV10-3
CDR3 protein: AISADTYEQY

CDR3 length: 10
clone size: few
V gene: TRBV28
CDR3 protein: ASRDSNQPQH

CDR3 length: 11
clone size: once
V gene: TRBV6-5
CDR3 protein: ASSYKGTSPLH

CDR3 length: 12
clone size: few
V gene: TRBV7-7
CDR3 protein: ASSGGGLSDTQY

CDR3 length: 16
clone size: few
V gene: TRBV4-1
CDR3 protein: ASSPATSGVEGTDTQY

CDR3 length: 15
clone size: few
V gene: TRBV23-1
CDR3 protein: ASSLRGGGGYNSPLH

CDR3 length: 13
clone size: few
V gene: TRBV9
CDR3 protein: ASSVSGGLNTEAF

CDR3 length: 13
clone size: few
V gene: TRBV7-9
CDR3 protein: ASSYGTSGADTQY

CDR3 length: 12
clone size: few
V gene: TRBV29-1
CDR3 protein: SVAVQGISYEQY